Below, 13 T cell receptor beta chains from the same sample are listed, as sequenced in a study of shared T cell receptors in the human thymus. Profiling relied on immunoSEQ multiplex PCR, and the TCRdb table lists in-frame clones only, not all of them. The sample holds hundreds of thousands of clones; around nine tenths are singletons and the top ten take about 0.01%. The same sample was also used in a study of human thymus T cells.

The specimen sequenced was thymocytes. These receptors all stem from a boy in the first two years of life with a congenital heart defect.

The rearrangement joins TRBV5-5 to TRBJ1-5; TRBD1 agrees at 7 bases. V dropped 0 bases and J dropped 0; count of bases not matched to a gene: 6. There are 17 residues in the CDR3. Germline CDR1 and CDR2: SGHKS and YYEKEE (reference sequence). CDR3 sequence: CASSLGTGDYSNQPQHF. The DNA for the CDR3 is TGTGCCAGCAGCTTGGGGACAGGAGACTATAGCAATCAGCCCCAGCATTTT. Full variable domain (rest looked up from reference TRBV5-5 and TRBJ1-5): DAGVTQSPTHLIKTRGQQVTLRCSPISGHKSVSWYQQVLGQGPQFIFQYYEKEERGRGNFPDRFSARQFPNYSSELNVNALLLGDSALYLCASSLGTGDYSNQPQHFGDGTRLSIL.

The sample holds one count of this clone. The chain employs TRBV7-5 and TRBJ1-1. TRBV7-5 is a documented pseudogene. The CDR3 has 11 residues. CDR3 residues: CARSCPSGAFF. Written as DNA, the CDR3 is TGTGCCAGAAGCTGCCCTAGTGGAGCTTTCTTT.

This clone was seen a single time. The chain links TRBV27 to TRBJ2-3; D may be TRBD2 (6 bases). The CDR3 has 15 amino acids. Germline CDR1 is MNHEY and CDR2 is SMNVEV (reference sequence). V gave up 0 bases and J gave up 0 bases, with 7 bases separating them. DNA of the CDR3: TGTGCCAGCAGTTTATCCGGGACTAGCACAGATACGCAGTATTTT. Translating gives CASSLSGTSTDTQYF.

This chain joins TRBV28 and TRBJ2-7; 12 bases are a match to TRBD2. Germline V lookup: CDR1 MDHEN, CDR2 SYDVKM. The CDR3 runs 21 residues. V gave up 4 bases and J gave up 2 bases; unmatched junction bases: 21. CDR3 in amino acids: CASSSNLQPLAGGTSTYEQYF. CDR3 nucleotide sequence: TGTGCCAGCAGTTCAAACCTCCAGCCACTAGCGGGAGGCACGTCTACCTACGAGCAGTACTTC. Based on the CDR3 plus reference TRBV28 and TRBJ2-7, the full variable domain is DVKVTQSSRYLVKRTGEKVFLECVQDMDHENMFWYRQDPGLGLRLIYFSYDVKMKEKGDIPEGYSVSREKKERFSLILESASTNQTSMYLCASSSNLQPLAGGTSTYEQYFGPGTRLTVT.

The CDR3 loop is CASRHEGAHLYGYTF. CDR3 in DNA: TGTGCCAGCAGACATGAGGGGGCCCACCTCTATGGCTACACCTTC. This chain connects TRBV28 to TRBJ1-2, with 7 bases identical to TRBD1. Trimming cost V 6 bases and J 4 bases; bases outside gene matches: 11. The CDR3 loop spans 15 amino acids. The germline V gene has CDR1 MDHEN and CDR2 SYDVKM.

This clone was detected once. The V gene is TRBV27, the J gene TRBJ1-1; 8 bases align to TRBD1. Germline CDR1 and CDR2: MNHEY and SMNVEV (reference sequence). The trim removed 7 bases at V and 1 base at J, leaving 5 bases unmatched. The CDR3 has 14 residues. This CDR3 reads CASKLTGANTEAFF. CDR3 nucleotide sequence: TGTGCCAGCAAGCTGACAGGGGCGAACACTGAAGCTTTCTTT.

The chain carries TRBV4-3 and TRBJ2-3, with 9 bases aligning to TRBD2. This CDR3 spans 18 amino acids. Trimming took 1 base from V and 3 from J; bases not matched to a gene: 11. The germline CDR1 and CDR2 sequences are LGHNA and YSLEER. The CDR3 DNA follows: TGCGCCAGCAGCCAAGGCCAGGGGGGACTAGCTGTTACAGATACGCAGTATTTT. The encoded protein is CASSQGQGGLAVTDTQYF.

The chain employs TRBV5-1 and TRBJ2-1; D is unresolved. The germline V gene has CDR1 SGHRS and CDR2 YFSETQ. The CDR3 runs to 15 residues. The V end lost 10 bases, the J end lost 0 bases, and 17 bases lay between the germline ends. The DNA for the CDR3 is TGCGCCTGTAGGCCGGGTACCATCTCCTACAATGAGCAGTTCTTC. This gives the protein CACRPGTISYNEQFF.

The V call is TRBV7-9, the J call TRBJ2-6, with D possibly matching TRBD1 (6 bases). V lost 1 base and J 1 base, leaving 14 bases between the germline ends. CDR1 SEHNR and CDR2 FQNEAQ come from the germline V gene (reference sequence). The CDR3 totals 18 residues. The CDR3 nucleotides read TGTGCCAGCAGCTTAGAAGGGGACAAACCGTCTGGGGCCAACGTCCTGACTTTC. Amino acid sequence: CASSLEGDKPSGANVLTF.

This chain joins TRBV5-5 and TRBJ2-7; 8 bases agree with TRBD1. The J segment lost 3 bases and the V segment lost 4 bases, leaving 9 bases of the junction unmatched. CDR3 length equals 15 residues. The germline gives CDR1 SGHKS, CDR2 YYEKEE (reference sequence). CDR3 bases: TGTGCCAGCAGCCTTGGGACAGGTGGATTCTACGAGCAGTACTTC. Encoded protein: CASSLGTGGFYEQYF. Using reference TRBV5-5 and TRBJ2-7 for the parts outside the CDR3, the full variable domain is DAGVTQSPTHLIKTRGQQVTLRCSPISGHKSVSWYQQVLGQGPQFIFQYYEKEERGRGNFPDRFSARQFPNYSSELNVNALLLGDSALYLCASSLGTGGFYEQYFGPGTRLTVT.

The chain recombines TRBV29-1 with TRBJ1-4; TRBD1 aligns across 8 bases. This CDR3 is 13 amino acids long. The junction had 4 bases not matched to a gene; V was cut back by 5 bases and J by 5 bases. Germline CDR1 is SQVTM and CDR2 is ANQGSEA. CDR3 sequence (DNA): TGCAGCGTTAGGGACAGGTCAAATGAAAAACTGTTTTTT. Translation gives CSVRDRSNEKLFF.

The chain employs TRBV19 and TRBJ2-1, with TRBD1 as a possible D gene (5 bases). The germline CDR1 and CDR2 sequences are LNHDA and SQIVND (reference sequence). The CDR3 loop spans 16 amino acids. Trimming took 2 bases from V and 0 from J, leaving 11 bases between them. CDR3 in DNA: TGTGCCAGTAGTATAATTGGACACAGCTCCTACAATGAGCAGTTCTTC. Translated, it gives CASSIIGHSSYNEQFF. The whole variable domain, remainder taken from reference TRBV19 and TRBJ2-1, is DGGITQSPKYLFRKEGQNVTLSCEQNLNHDAMYWYRQDPGQGLRLIYYSQIVNDFQKGDIAEGYSVSREKKESFPLTVTSAQKNPTAFYLCASSIIGHSSYNEQFFGPGTRLTVL.

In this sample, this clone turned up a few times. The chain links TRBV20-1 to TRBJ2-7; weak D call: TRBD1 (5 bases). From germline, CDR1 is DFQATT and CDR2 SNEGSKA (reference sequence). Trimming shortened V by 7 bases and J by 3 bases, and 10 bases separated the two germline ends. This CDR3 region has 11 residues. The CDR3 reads CSVLQDYEQYF. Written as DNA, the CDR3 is TGCAGTGTCCTACAGGACTACGAGCAGTACTTC.